This paragraph reports one T cell receptor (beta chain). Its cognate antigen is unknown. The data belong to a study of T cells in localized non-small cell lung cancer. Trimming removed 9 bases from V and 3 bases from J; junction bases left unmatched: 7. The CDR3 is 14 residues long. Per germline, CDR1 LNHDA and CDR2 SQIVND (reference sequence). Repertoires were generated with immunoSEQ multiplex PCR, while TCRdb's copy carries only in-frame clones and drops some. The sample has over a thousand clones; under 35% are singletons. The study's findings and limits: Exceeding tumor, uninvolved adjacent lung had the highest T cell clonality. Because sequencing included only one region (of the tumor), heterogeneity remains possible.

This TCR was recovered from a male donor at least 60 years old with stage I lung adenocarcinoma. V usage is TRBV19 and J usage is TRBJ1-5; 8 nucleotides match TRBD1. The sequences come from lung tumor tissue, collected before any cancer treatment. The CDR3 DNA follows: TGTGCCAGAGGTTACAGGGGGGTCAATCAGCCCCAGCATTTT. The encoded protein is CARGYRGVNQPQHF.